These 25 T cell receptor beta chains were sequenced from one sample in a study of T-cell reconstitution after alpha-beta-depleted transplantation in children. Unique molecular identifiers were incorporated when the TCRbeta library was constructed. TCRdb reprocessed the PCR reads with MiXCR, giving one entry per CDR3 protein. The sample lists some 220,000 distinct CDR3 sequences, roughly 10% occurring once. Material: PBMCs from the stem cell graft donor, obtained from the stem cell graft. The receptors stem from a human donor who donated a stem cell graft to a child with acute lymphoblastic leukemia.

This clonotype was counted a few times. This rearrangement joins TRBV6-5 to TRBJ2-1; TRBD2 agrees at 13 bases. CDR1 is MNHEY and CDR2 is SVGAGI in the germline V gene. The CDR3 has 15 amino acids. With V trimmed by 7 bases and J by 5 bases, 5 bases remained unmatched. The CDR3 protein is CASKILAGGNNEQFF. The CDR3 region has the DNA TGTGCCAGCAAGATACTAGCGGGGGGGAACAATGAGCAGTTCTTC.

This clonotype appeared once. The genes are TRBV20-1 and TRBJ2-2, with 7 nucleotides matching TRBD1. With 5 bases clipped from V and 7 bases from J, the junction kept 7 bases outside the gene matches. The CDR3 has 13 residues. Germline lookup yields CDR1 DFQATT and CDR2 SNEGSKA (reference sequence). In DNA form, the CDR3 reads TGCAGTGCTGTGACAGGGTATGGCGGGGAGCTGTTTTTT. It codes for CSAVTGYGGELFF.

CDR3 in amino acids: CASSQEGQAMGEQFF. In nucleotides, the CDR3 is TGTGCCAGCAGCCAAGAGGGGCAGGCGATGGGGGAGCAGTTCTTC. The V and J genes are TRBV3-1 and TRBJ2-1, with D perhaps TRBD1 (5 bases). The CDR3 consists of 15 residues. CDR1 is LGHDT and CDR2 is YNNKEL in the germline V gene (reference sequence). V was cut by 0 bases and J by 10 bases, with 16 bases left in between.

The V and J genes are TRBV27 and TRBJ1-1; D is unclear. The germline V gene has CDR1 MNHEY and CDR2 SMNVEV (reference sequence). Trimming removed 9 bases from V and 1 base from J, with 9 bases in between. The length of the CDR3 is 12 residues. In nucleotides, the CDR3 is TGTGCCAGTGGACTGTGGAACACTGAAGCTTTCTTT. Its protein is CASGLWNTEAFF.

This clonotype was seen only a few times. The CDR3 sequence: CASWRGGVGNVGTEAFF. The DNA of the CDR3 is TGTGCCAGCTGGAGGGGGGGAGTCGGCAACGTTGGCACTGAAGCTTTCTTT. The gene calls are TRBV6-1 and TRBJ1-1, with D tentatively TRBD1 (6 bases). The ends were cut back, 8 bases at V and 4 bases at J, with 26 bases in the middle. The CDR3 extends over 17 amino acids. Germline CDR1 MNHNS, CDR2 SASEGT.

This clonotype was picked up many times. The chain joins TRBV29-1 to TRBJ2-3, with D possibly being TRBD2 (5 bases). In germline, CDR1 is SQVTM, CDR2 ANQGSEA. CDR3 length: 13 residues. V was clipped by 7 bases and J by 0 bases, with 11 bases between them. CDR3 in amino acids: CSARGGSTDTQYF. CDR3 coding DNA: TGCAGCGCCCGAGGAGGTAGCACAGATACGCAGTATTTT.

At least ten counts were recorded for this clonotype. The rearrangement joins TRBV5-1 to TRBJ1-2, with unresolved D. Germline values: CDR1 SGHRS, CDR2 YFSETQ. The CDR3 is made up of 13 amino acids. V lost 3 bases, J lost 8 bases, and 14 bases lay in between. CDR3 sequence: CASSSHLASGYTF. The DNA for the CDR3 is TGCGCCAGCAGCTCACACCTCGCCAGCGGCTACACCTTC.

This clonotype was counted a few times. V gene TRBV20-1 combines with J gene TRBJ2-1; 7 nucleotides align to TRBD2. Germline lookup yields CDR1 DFQATT and CDR2 SNEGSKA (reference sequence). This CDR3 contains 12 residues. Trimming at V came to 0 bases and at J to 10 bases, leaving 3 bases not matched to a gene. The CDR3 reads CSARDRGVEQFF. CDR3 coding DNA: TGCAGTGCTAGAGATCGGGGGGTAGAGCAGTTCTTC.

This clonotype has just a few counts. The chain recombines TRBV18 with TRBJ2-1, with 9 positions matching TRBD1. Germline V gene lookup returns CDR1 KGHSH and CDR2 LQKENI. With V trimmed by 2 bases and J by 8 bases, 7 bases remained unmatched. CDR3 size: 15 residues. This CDR3 is CASSPGQGNWDEQFF. DNA of the CDR3: TGTGCCAGCTCACCAGGACAGGGGAACTGGGATGAGCAGTTCTTC.

This clonotype came up many times. V and J are TRBV6-5 and TRBJ2-6; D might be TRBD1 (7 bases). The CDR3 has 15 residues. V was shortened by 1 base and J by 9 bases, with 13 bases between the two germline ends. CDR1 MNHEY and CDR2 SVGAGI come from the germline V gene. The CDR3 is CASSYWEDRNNVLTF. The CDR3 DNA reads TGTGCCAGCAGTTACTGGGAGGACAGGAACAACGTCCTGACTTTC.

V gene TRBV29-1 combines with J gene TRBJ2-3; tentative D call: TRBD1 (6 bases). V was cut by 6 bases and J by 0 bases, with 16 bases left in between. The CDR3 is 15 amino acids. Germline V lookup: CDR1 SQVTM, CDR2 ANQGSEA. This CDR3 is CSVASGVSSTDTQYF. In DNA form, the CDR3 reads TGCAGCGTAGCCTCAGGGGTGTCTAGCACAGATACGCAGTATTTT.

This clonotype was observed at least ten times. The chain has TRBV5-1 and TRBJ2-1, with 10 bases matching TRBD1. Trimming at V came to 3 bases and at J to 6 bases, leaving 6 bases not matched to a gene. The germline CDR1 and CDR2 sequences are SGHRS and YFSETQ. The CDR3 sequence is 15 residues long. CDR3 sequence: CASSSGQGSGNEQFF. The DNA for the CDR3 is TGCGCCAGCAGCTCGGGACAGGGGAGCGGCAATGAGCAGTTCTTC.

This clonotype was detected ten times or more. The CDR3 region is CSVTKSLGSTEAFF. The CDR3 bases are TGCAGCGTAACAAAGAGCCTCGGCTCCACTGAAGCTTTCTTT. The V call is TRBV29-1, the J call TRBJ1-1; D is undetermined. The V gene's germline CDR1 is SQVTM and CDR2 ANQGSEA. Trimming stripped 6 bases from V and 4 bases from J, with 18 bases between. CDR3 length equals 14 residues.

J is TRBJ2-2 and V is TRBV5-1, with 16 positions matching TRBD2. Germline lookup yields CDR1 SGHRS and CDR2 YFSETQ. The CDR3 consists of 16 residues. J was trimmed by 6 bases and V by 4 bases; bases with no gene match: 3. CDR3 DNA sequence: TGCGCCAGCAGCACGGGACTAGCGGGGGGGCCCGGGGAGCTGTTTTTT. Amino acids: CASSTGLAGGPGELFF.

This chain uses TRBV6-1 with TRBJ1-2, with a tentative D call TRBD1 (5 bases). Deletions cut 6 bases from V and 0 bases from J, with 14 bases between. The CDR3 has 15 amino acids. Germline V CDR1 and CDR2: MNHNS, SASEGT. CDR3 sequence: CASRRRDSSNYGYTF. DNA for the CDR3: TGTGCCAGCAGGCGCCGAGACAGCTCTAACTATGGCTACACCTTC.

This clonotype was detected many times. The gene calls are TRBV6-2 or TRBV6-3 and TRBJ2-5; possible D gene TRBD2, 5 bases. The CDR3 runs to 11 residues. The germline V gene has CDR1 MNHEY and CDR2 SVGEGT. V lost 8 bases and J lost 5, with 9 bases in between. CDR3 sequence: CASGSWETQYF. The DNA of the CDR3 is TGTGCCAGCGGGAGTTGGGAGACCCAGTACTTC.

This clonotype was observed many times. V is TRBV6-2 or TRBV6-3 and J is TRBJ1-5, with D possibly matching TRBD1 (5 bases). V lost 6 bases and J 6 bases, leaving 18 bases between the germline ends. This CDR3 comprises 15 residues. The germline V gene has CDR1 MNHEY and CDR2 SVGEGT. The CDR3 protein is CASSNGAGLGQPQHF. The CDR3, as DNA: TGTGCCAGCAGCAACGGAGCAGGGCTAGGTCAGCCCCAGCATTTT.

The sample holds a few counts of this clonotype. The rearrangement links TRBV5-6 to TRBJ1-2; possibly TRBD1 for D (6 bases). Trimming cost V 1 base and J 4 bases, with 14 bases left between them. CDR3 length: 15 residues. Germline CDR1 reads SGHDT; CDR2 reads YYEEEE. The CDR3 DNA sequence: TGTGCCAGCAGCTTGTTCTTCTGGGGGCCCTATGGCTACACCTTC. Amino acid sequence: CASSLFFWGPYGYTF.

The V call is TRBV7-7, the J call TRBJ2-1, with 11 bases that match TRBD1. Germline lookup yields CDR1 SSHAT and CDR2 FNYEAQ (reference sequence). Trimming cost V 1 base and J 9 bases; bases outside gene matches: 8. The CDR3 runs 16 residues. This chain's CDR3 is CASSLVPGQGGGEQFF. CDR3 nucleotide sequence: TGTGCCAGCAGCTTAGTTCCGGGACAGGGGGGTGGTGAGCAGTTCTTC. Based on the CDR3 plus reference TRBV7-7 and TRBJ2-1, the full variable domain is GAGVSQSPRYKVTKRGQDVTLRCDPISSHATLYWYQQALGQGPEFLTYFNYEAQPDKSGLPSDRFSAERPEGSISTLTIQRTEQRDSAMYRCASSLVPGQGGGEQFFGPGTRLTVL.

The sample holds many counts of this clonotype. J is TRBJ2-1 and V is TRBV5-1; 11 bases match TRBD2. Germline V CDR1 and CDR2: SGHRS, YFSETQ. Germline trimming cut 7 bases from V and 5 bases from J; bases unmatched to any gene: 5. This CDR3 is built from 14 residues. The CDR3 nucleotides are TGCGCCAGCGAGAGGACTAGCGGGCACAATGAGCAGTTCTTC. Protein: CASERTSGHNEQFF. The full variable domain, its missing parts supplied by reference TRBV5-1 and TRBJ2-1, is KAGVTQTPRYLIKTRGQQVTLSCSPISGHRSVSWYQQTPGQGLQFLFEYFSETQRNKGNFPGRFSGRQFSNSRSEMNVSTLELGDSALYLCASERTSGHNEQFFGPGTRLTVL.

The chain recombines TRBV4-1 with TRBJ2-3; maybe TRBD1 (5 bases). Germline assignment: CDR1 MGHRA and CDR2 YSYEKL. The CDR3 has 17 residues. Trimming removed 0 bases at V and 1 base at J, with 14 bases between. The CDR3: CASSQDLRARGTDTQYF. Written as DNA, the CDR3 is TGCGCCAGCAGCCAAGATTTAAGGGCCAGGGGCACAGATACGCAGTATTTT.

In this sample, this clonotype turned up many times. The J gene is TRBJ1-2, the V gene TRBV13, with 10 bases lining up with TRBD1. The V segment lost 5 bases and the J segment 4 bases; nucleotides outside the gene matches: 7. The CDR3 contains 15 residues. Per germline, CDR1 PRHDT and CDR2 FYEKMQ (reference sequence). DNA of the CDR3: TGTGCCAGCAGCGGGGACAGGGGAAGGAGCTATGGCTACACCTTC. Translating gives CASSGDRGRSYGYTF.

In this sample, this clonotype turned up many times. The CDR3 region is CASSLALTSGGDSTDTQYF. As DNA, the CDR3 is TGCGCCAGCAGCTTGGCCTTGACTAGCGGGGGCGATAGCACAGATACGCAGTATTTT. The rearrangement joins TRBV5-1 to TRBJ2-3, with TRBD2 identical over 12 bases. CDR3 length: 19 residues. V lost 0 bases and J lost 0; bases outside the gene matches: 8. From germline, CDR1 is SGHRS and CDR2 YFSETQ.

The chain has TRBV2 and TRBJ1-1, with TRBD1 as a possible D gene (5 bases). CDR1 is SNHLY, CDR2 FYNNEI, per germline. V dropped 7 bases and J dropped 0 bases, with 12 bases sitting between them. The CDR3 contains 14 residues. This CDR3 reads CASKDTIMNTEAFF. CDR3 DNA sequence: TGTGCCAGCAAGGACACTATCATGAACACTGAAGCTTTCTTT.

A few counts support this clonotype. The rearrangement uses TRBV29-1 and TRBJ2-7; 7 bases fit TRBD1. This CDR3 region has 15 residues. The ends lost 1 base at V and 0 bases at J; junction bases unmatched: 6. The germline V gene encodes CDR1 SQVTM and CDR2 ANQGSEA. The CDR3 DNA reads as TGCAGCGTTGAAGGAAGGACAGGAAGCTCCTACGAGCAGTACTTC. Protein: CSVEGRTGSSYEQYF.